The 27 T cell receptor beta chains below come from one sample, sequenced in a study of blood T cells in healthy people across ages. PCR was performed a second time for about 6 to 12 cycles using a sample-barcoded 5' primer and a J-beta primer mix. One entry per CDR3 protein, called by TCRdb with MiXCR from the 5' RACE reads. This sample has 1.5 million to 2 million distinct CDR3 sequences; 28% occur once, and the top ten carry 6.5% to 8.5%. Sequencing was done on a sample of blood. These receptors came from a young woman in good health.

The sample holds many counts of this clonotype. The V call is TRBV7-9, the J call TRBJ2-1; weak D call: TRBD2 (5 bases). The germline V gene has CDR1 SEHNR and CDR2 FQNEAQ (reference sequence). CDR3 length: 15 residues. Trimming pared 1 base from V and 9 bases from J, leaving 16 bases between. This CDR3 reads CASSLVHSSKVEQFF. The CDR3 DNA is TGTGCCAGCAGCTTAGTACATTCTAGCAAGGTTGAGCAGTTCTTC. The whole variable domain, filled in from reference TRBV7-9 and TRBJ2-1, reads DTGVSQNPRHKITKRGQNVTFRCDPISEHNRLYWYRQTLGQGPEFLTYFQNEAQLEKSRLLSDRFSAERPKGSFSTLEIQRTEQGDSAMYLCASSLVHSSKVEQFFGPGTRLTVL.

This clonotype has a handful of counts. The rearrangement joins TRBV12-3 or TRBV12-4 to TRBJ1-1, with no clear D. This CDR3 spans 12 amino acids. V dropped 4 bases and J dropped 1 base, with 4 bases sitting between them. CDR3 sequence: CASSWQNTEAFF. The CDR3 coding sequence is TGTGCCAGCAGTTGGCAGAACACTGAAGCTTTCTTT.

The chain is built from TRBV12-3 or TRBV12-4 and TRBJ2-7; tentatively, D is TRBD2 (7 bases). This CDR3 comprises 15 residues. V was pared by 4 bases and J by 7 bases, with 20 bases between. CDR3 amino acids: CASSSLGGERNEQYF. CDR3 nucleotides: TGTGCCAGCAGTTCCTTAGGGGGGGAGAGGAATGAGCAGTACTTC.

The chain has TRBV30 and TRBJ1-6, with 10 bases identical to TRBD1. Looked up from germline, CDR1 is GTSNPN and CDR2 is SVGIG (reference sequence). The CDR3 covers 16 residues. Germline trimming cut 3 bases from V and 7 bases from J; bases unmatched to any gene: 9. DNA for the CDR3: TGTGCCTGGAGCCGCCCCCTGGACAGGGGGAATTCACCCCTCCACTTT. Its protein is CAWSRPLDRGNSPLHF.

This chain joins TRBV20-1 and TRBJ2-4; TRBD1 matches 9 bases. The DNA end is more similar to TRBJ2-7, so the J call may be wrong. There are 14 residues in the CDR3. The germline gives CDR1 DFQATT, CDR2 SNEGSKA (reference sequence). In DNA form, the CDR3 reads TGCAGTGCCGAACCGGGACAGGGAGGGCTCGAGCAGTACTTC. Translated, it gives CSAEPGQGGLEQYF.

This clonotype was seen only a few times. The chain employs TRBV2 and TRBJ2-1; TRBD2 matches at 10 bases. The CDR3 sequence is 14 residues long. V was pared by 6 bases and J by 9 bases, with 8 bases of the junction left unmatched. Germline V gene data show CDR1 as SNHLY and CDR2 as FYNNEI. The CDR3 is CASRPGLASSEQFF. CDR3 in DNA: TGTGCCAGCAGGCCGGGACTAGCGTCTAGTGAGCAGTTCTTC.

This clonotype was seen ten or more times. The chain has TRBV9 and TRBJ1-2; D remains ambiguous. The CDR3 totals 12 residues. Germline V gene data show CDR1 as SGDLS and CDR2 as YYNGEE. Trimming took 0 bases from V and 6 from J, leaving 6 bases between them. CDR3 residues: CASSVAGDGYTF. The CDR3 bases are TGTGCCAGCAGCGTAGCCGGCGATGGCTACACCTTC.

The chain has TRBV5-1 and TRBJ2-4, with D perhaps matching TRBD2 (6 bases). CDR3 length equals 14 residues. Germline CDR1 SGHRS, CDR2 YFSETQ. V was pared by 5 bases and J by 4 bases, with 13 bases between. The DNA for the CDR3 is TGCGCCAGCAGTACCGGGACTCCTAAAAACATTCAGTACTTC. Protein product: CASSTGTPKNIQYF.

The sample holds a few counts of this clonotype. The V and J genes are TRBV7-9 and TRBJ2-2; 10 bases match TRBD2. V gave up 6 bases and J gave up 2 bases; unmatched junction bases: 6. Germline V CDR1 and CDR2: SEHNR, FQNEAQ (reference sequence). There are 16 residues in the CDR3. The DNA for the CDR3 is TGTGCCAGCAGGTTCGAGCGGGGGGGCAACACCGGGGAGCTGTTTTTT. The encoded protein is CASRFERGGNTGELFF.

This clonotype was detected many times. A junction boundary mismatches the germline segment, possibly from a read error. The chain links TRBV29-1 to TRBJ2-7; 8 bases match TRBD1. CDR1 is SQVTM, CDR2 ANQGSEA, per germline. This CDR3 contains 12 residues. The CDR3 bases are TGCAGCGTCGAAGGGACAGGCTACGAGCAGTACTTC. Residues: CSVEGTGYEQYF.

The chain combines TRBV5-1 with TRBJ2-7; no reliable D call. V lost 2 bases, J lost 0 bases, and 12 bases lay in between. The CDR3 totals 15 residues. The germline gives CDR1 SGHRS, CDR2 YFSETQ. CDR3 sequence: CASSFLRESSYEQYF. The CDR3, as DNA: TGCGCCAGCAGCTTTCTAAGGGAAAGCTCCTACGAGCAGTACTTC.

This clonotype was seen ten or more times. Germline and junction disagree at one end, which may indicate a read error. This chain connects TRBV5-1 to TRBJ1-2; no clear D gene. Germline CDR1 is SGHRS and CDR2 is YFSETQ. This CDR3 comprises 14 residues. The CDR3, as DNA: TGCGCCAGCAGCTTGGACGTGTCGAGCTATAGCTACACCTTC. Its protein product is CASSLDVSSYSYTF.

V and J are TRBV2 and TRBJ2-1; D might be TRBD2 (6 bases). Germline V lookup: CDR1 SNHLY, CDR2 FYNNEI. V gave up 7 bases and J gave up 4 bases, with 14 bases separating them. CDR3 length: 14 amino acids. The CDR3 sequence is CASMFRGTYNEQFF. The DNA for the CDR3 is TGTGCCAGCATGTTTCGGGGGACTTACAATGAGCAGTTCTTC.

This chain uses TRBV7-2 with TRBJ2-3; 10 bases are a match to TRBD1. This CDR3 has 17 amino acids. Germline V gene data show CDR1 as SGHTA and CDR2 as FQGNSA. The V gene end was trimmed by 5 bases and the J gene end by 3 bases; junction bases not matched to a gene: 11. The CDR3 DNA follows: TGTGCCAGCAGCGACCCTTCCCGGACAGGGGGGACAGATACGCAGTATTTT. It encodes CASSDPSRTGGTDTQYF.

This clonotype occurred a few times. This chain links TRBV5-6 with TRBJ2-1; 14 nucleotides line up with TRBD2. Germline values: CDR1 SGHDT, CDR2 YYEEEE. Trimming cost V 4 bases and J 7 bases; bases outside gene matches: 13. This CDR3 has 18 amino acids. CDR3 sequence (DNA): TGTGCCAGCAGCCCGGGACTAGCGGGGGCCCGGCCTCGGAATGAGCAGTTCTTC. The encoded protein is CASSPGLAGARPRNEQFF. Full variable domain (missing parts from reference TRBV5-6 and TRBJ2-1): DAGVTQSPTHLIKTRGQQVTLRCSPKSGHDTVSWYQQALGQGPQFIFQYYEEEERQRGNFPDRFSGHQFPNYSSELNVNALLLGDSALYLCASSPGLAGARPRNEQFFGPGTRLTVL.

This clonotype came up many times. The rearrangement links TRBV20-1 to TRBJ2-7; TRBD2 is a possible D gene (6 bases). V was trimmed by 5 bases and J by 0 bases, leaving 11 bases between them. The length of the CDR3 is 13 residues. From germline, CDR1 is DFQATT and CDR2 SNEGSKA (reference sequence). The DNA of the CDR3 is TGCAGTGCTGATAGCGGAGACTCCTACGAGCAGTACTTC. It codes for CSADSGDSYEQYF.

This clonotype was observed a few times. The gene calls are TRBV2 and TRBJ1-2; D not resolved. The V gene's germline CDR1 is SNHLY and CDR2 FYNNEI. V was clipped by 6 bases and J by 0 bases, with 11 bases between them. The CDR3 length is 14 residues. The CDR3 here is CASRSHGTNYGYTF. The CDR3 DNA is TGTGCCAGCAGGAGTCACGGGACTAACTATGGCTACACCTTC.

This clonotype has only one observation. The V call is TRBV7-8, the J call TRBJ2-3; tentatively, D is TRBD2 (6 bases). Germline V gives CDR1 SGHVS, CDR2 FQNEAQ. The V and J ends lost 1 base and 4 bases respectively, with 15 bases between them. CDR3 length equals 16 residues. The CDR3 spells CASSLGVGLTADTQYF. CDR3 bases: TGTGCCAGCAGCTTAGGTGTCGGACTAACGGCAGATACGCAGTATTTT.

CDR3 in amino acids: CASRNIRQQSSYEQYF. The CDR3 nucleotides are TGTGCCAGCAGGAACATCAGACAGCAGAGCTCCTACGAGCAGTACTTC. The chain couples TRBV6-2 or TRBV6-3 to TRBJ2-7; TRBD1 is a possible D gene (5 bases). The CDR3 has 16 residues. Germline V gives CDR1 MNHEY, CDR2 SVGEGT. The V end was cut by 6 bases, the J end by 0 bases, with 18 bases between.

This clonotype turned up a few times. The chain combines TRBV7-3 with TRBJ1-1; D may be TRBD1 (6 bases). The germline V gene has CDR1 SGHTA and CDR2 FQGTGA. Trimming removed 2 bases from V and 4 bases from J, with 14 bases in between. This CDR3 spans 15 amino acids. In nucleotides, the CDR3 is TGTGCCAGCAGCTTATTGGATGGAGGGGGCACTGAAGCTTTCTTT. This encodes CASSLLDGGGTEAFF.

The sample holds many counts of this clonotype. The chain recombines TRBV15 with TRBJ1-5; TRBD1 aligns across 9 bases. This CDR3 spans 14 amino acids. The V and J ends lost 9 bases and 6 bases, in that order; junction bases with no gene match: 9. Germline V gene data show CDR1 as LNHNV and CDR2 as YYDKDF (reference sequence). The CDR3 reads CATKPGQGSQPQHF. DNA for the CDR3: TGTGCCACGAAACCGGGACAGGGCAGTCAGCCCCAGCATTTT.

With respect to this clonotype: This may arise from a read error, as a much more abundant clone is one base away. The J gene is TRBJ1-2, the V gene TRBV4-3; D call uncertain. The CDR3 spans 13 residues. In germline, CDR1 is LGHNA, CDR2 YSLEER. The V end lost 0 bases, the J end lost 7 bases, and 9 bases lay between the germline ends. The CDR3 DNA reads as TGCGCCAGCAGCCAAGACAGAGCCTGTGGCTACACCTTC. Its translation: CASSQDRACGYTF.

There are a few counts of this clonotype. This sequence joins TRBV10-3 and TRBJ1-1; D may be TRBD1 (6 bases). From germline, CDR1 is ENHRY and CDR2 SYGVKD. V dropped 4 bases and J dropped 4 bases, with 19 bases sitting between them. This CDR3 comprises 16 residues. The chain's CDR3 is CAISGTRGGRGTEAFF. Here the CDR3 DNA reads TGTGCCATCAGTGGGACCCGAGGGGGTCGAGGCACTGAAGCTTTCTTT.

The sample holds a few counts of this clonotype. This chain links TRBV7-9 with TRBJ1-5; D gene ambiguous. The CDR3 length is 14 residues. The V end was cut by 4 bases, the J end by 4 bases, with 11 bases between. The V gene's germline CDR1 is SEHNR and CDR2 FQNEAQ (reference sequence). The CDR3 is CASSSGEVNQPQHF. DNA for the CDR3: TGTGCCAGCAGCTCCGGGGAGGTTAATCAGCCCCAGCATTTT.

A few counts support this clonotype. The chain is built from TRBV6-2 or TRBV6-3 and TRBJ2-1; 10 positions agree with TRBD2. Germline V gives CDR1 MNHEY, CDR2 SVGEGT. The CDR3 is 16 residues long. V shed 2 bases, J shed 3 bases, and the junction held 4 bases outside the gene matches. In nucleotides, the CDR3 is TGTGCCAGCAGTTACCCCCCTAGCGGGAGCTACAATGAGCAGTTCTTC. Its translation: CASSYPPSGSYNEQFF.

This chain connects TRBV7-9 to TRBJ1-5, with D possibly TRBD1 on 6 matching bases. The germline V and J ends were trimmed by 2 bases and 8 bases, with 13 bases remaining between them. The CDR3 covers 14 residues. Germline-derived CDR1 and CDR2 are SEHNR and FQNEAQ (reference sequence). CDR3 bases: TGTGCCAGCAGCTTACTGGGGGCGAGCGAGCCCCAGCATTTT. Amino acid sequence: CASSLLGASEPQHF.

In its sample, this clonotype was seen many times. This CDR3 reads CASTPGTASSYEQYF. The DNA of the CDR3 is TGTGCCAGCACTCCCGGGACGGCGAGCTCCTACGAGCAGTACTTC. This sequence joins TRBV12-3 or TRBV12-4 and TRBJ2-7; TRBD1 or TRBD2 may be the D gene (5 bases each). With 7 bases removed from V and 0 bases from J, the gap between germline ends came to 16 bases. The CDR3 has 15 residues.